The next 13 T cell receptor beta chains were all read from a single sample in a study of OX40 agonist ivuxolimab in advanced cancers. Sequencing used immunoSEQ multiplex PCR; TCRdb keeps in-frame clones, though not all of them. This repertoire shows roughly 92,000 clones, about 80% found once; its top ten account for roughly 5.4%. Sequenced here: CD4+ or CD8+ T cells sorted from blood, sampled in a trial of the OX40 agonist ivuxolimab. The receptors here all came from an adult with an advanced solid tumor such as melanoma, head and neck, liver or kidney cancer.

The V and J genes are TRBV9 and TRBJ2-2; D is undetermined. The CDR3 consists of 13 residues. Per germline, CDR1 SGDLS and CDR2 YYNGEE. V lost 1 base, J lost 5 bases, and 6 bases lay in between. The CDR3 nucleotides are TGTGCCAGCAGCGTATCCGGTACCGGGGAGCTGTTTTTT. Protein sequence: CASSVSGTGELFF.

This chain links TRBV28 with TRBJ2-2; D may correspond to TRBD1 or TRBD2 (5 bases each). Germline CDR1 reads MDHEN; CDR2 reads SYDVKM. V was shortened by 9 bases and J by 7 bases, with 12 bases between the two germline ends. The CDR3 is 12 residues long. CDR3 amino acids: CASRRAGGELFF. For the CDR3, the DNA is TGTGCCAGTCGCAGGGCGGGCGGGGAGCTGTTTTTT.

The chain couples TRBV20-1 to TRBJ1-1; perhaps TRBD1 as D (5 bases). The CDR3 runs 11 residues. CDR1 DFQATT and CDR2 SNEGSKA come from the germline V gene (reference sequence). CDR3 sequence (DNA): TGCAGGGGGGATTTAGGGCAGGAACCTTTCTTT. Amino acid sequence: CRGDLGQEPFF.

In this sample, this clone turned up a few times. The chain couples TRBV29-1 to TRBJ1-1; the D gene is possibly TRBD1 (5 bases). The CDR3 is 10 amino acids. CDR1 and CDR2 from the germline V gene are SQVTM and ANQGSEA. V lost 7 bases, J lost 4 bases, and 7 bases lay in between. The CDR3 is CSAGGTEAFF. Written as DNA, the CDR3 is TGCAGCGCCGGGGGCACTGAAGCTTTCTTT.

The chain couples TRBV5-1 to TRBJ2-7; TRBD2 aligns across 12 bases. This CDR3 region has 15 residues. CDR1 and CDR2 from the germline V gene are SGHRS and YFSETQ. V shed 2 bases and J 5 bases; nucleotides not matched to a gene: 5. The CDR3, as DNA: TGCGCCAGCAGCTTAAGACTAGCGGGAGCCCACGAGCAGTACTTC. Translated: CASSLRLAGAHEQYF.

This clone was found once. V usage is TRBV4-2 and J usage is TRBJ1-1, with D hard to call. This CDR3 region has 14 residues. Germline loops: CDR1 LGHNA, CDR2 YNFKEQ. V gave up 5 bases and J gave up 2 bases, with 12 bases separating them. CDR3 in amino acids: CASSERGSNTEAFF. As DNA, the CDR3 is TGTGCCAGCAGCGAGCGCGGGTCAAACACTGAAGCTTTCTTT.

The chain has TRBV2 and TRBJ2-4; the D gene could be TRBD1 or TRBD2 (5 bases each). The ends were cut back, 4 bases at V and 1 base at J, with 11 bases in the middle. The CDR3 has 15 amino acids. Germline lookup yields CDR1 SNHLY and CDR2 FYNNEI. The CDR3 sequence: CASSGRGLAKNIQYF. DNA of the CDR3: TGTGCCAGCAGTGGTCGGGGCTTGGCCAAAAACATTCAGTACTTC. The entire variable domain, with the rest obtained from reference TRBV2 and TRBJ2-4, is as follows: EPEVTQTPSHQVTQMGQEVILRCVPISNHLYFYWYRQILGQKVEFLVSFYNNEISEKSEIFDDQFSVERPDGSNFTLKIRSTKLEDSAMYFCASSGRGLAKNIQYFGAGTRLSVL.

The table lists this clone with a few counts. The chain carries TRBV19 and TRBJ2-2, with D perhaps assigned TRBD1 or TRBD2 (5 bases each). Trimming shortened V by 6 bases and J by 5 bases, and 22 bases separated the two germline ends. This CDR3 is 17 amino acids long. CDR1 is LNHDA, CDR2 SQIVND, per germline (reference sequence). The CDR3 DNA sequence: TGTGCCAGTAGGACGAGGGGTGACCCCCTGAAAACCGGGGAGCTGTTTTTT. It translates to CASRTRGDPLKTGELFF.

The chain carries TRBV7-2 and TRBJ1-5; D may be TRBD1 (5 bases). Looked up from germline, CDR1 is SGHTA and CDR2 is FQGNSA. There are 16 residues in the CDR3. V lost 1 base and J lost 3, with 13 bases in between. The DNA for the CDR3 is TGTGCCAGCAGCTTAGTGGGGGGGAAGAACAATCAGCCCCAGCATTTT. Amino acids: CASSLVGGKNNQPQHF.

J is TRBJ1-1 and V is TRBV9, with a tentative D call TRBD1 (5 bases). Trimming took 4 bases from V and 6 from J, leaving 13 bases between them. The length of the CDR3 is 13 residues. Germline CDR1 reads SGDLS; CDR2 reads YYNGEE. The CDR3 sequence is CASSTQGDAEAFF. The CDR3 DNA sequence: TGTGCCAGCAGCACCCAGGGAGACGCTGAAGCTTTCTTT.

The genes are TRBV27 and TRBJ1-2; TRBD1 might be the D (6 bases). Germline values: CDR1 MNHEY, CDR2 SMNVEV (reference sequence). With 3 bases removed from V and 6 bases from J, the gap between germline ends came to 14 bases. This CDR3 has 14 amino acids. The CDR3 coding sequence is TGTGCCAGCAGTTTCAATCGGGGGCTAGATGGCTACACCTTC. Translation gives CASSFNRGLDGYTF.

In this sample, this clone turned up once. The chain couples TRBV10-3 to TRBJ2-1; 7 bases are a match to TRBD2. Germline V lookup: CDR1 ENHRY, CDR2 SYGVKD. The CDR3 consists of 13 residues. J was trimmed by 5 bases and V by 6 bases; bases with no gene match: 4. CDR3 nucleotides: TGTGCCATCAGCAAAGGACTAGACAATGAGCAGTTCTTC. Amino acid sequence: CAISKGLDNEQFF.

CDR3 sequence reads: CASSPGLDADTQYF. The CDR3 DNA sequence: TGTGCCAGCAGCCCTGGACTAGATGCAGATACGCAGTATTTT. The chain links TRBV7-3 to TRBJ2-3; 7 bases align to TRBD2. The V gene's germline CDR1 is SGHTA and CDR2 FQGTGA. The CDR3 sequence is 14 residues long. V lost 5 bases to trimming and J lost 4 bases; unmatched junction nucleotides: 6.